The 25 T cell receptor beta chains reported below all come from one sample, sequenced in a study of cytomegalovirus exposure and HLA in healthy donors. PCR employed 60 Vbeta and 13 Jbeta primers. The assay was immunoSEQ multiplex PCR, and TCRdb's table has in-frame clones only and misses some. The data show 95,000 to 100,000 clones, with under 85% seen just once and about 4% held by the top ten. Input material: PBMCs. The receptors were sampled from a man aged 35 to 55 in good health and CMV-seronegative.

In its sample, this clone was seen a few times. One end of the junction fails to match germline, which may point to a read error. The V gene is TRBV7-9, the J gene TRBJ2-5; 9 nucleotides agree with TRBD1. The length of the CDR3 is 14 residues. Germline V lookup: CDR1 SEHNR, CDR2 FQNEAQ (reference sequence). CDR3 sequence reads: CSSSHVDRGKTQYF. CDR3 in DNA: TGTTCCAGCAGCCACGTGGACAGGGGAAAGACCCAGTACTTC.

In DNA form, the CDR3 reads TGTGCCAGCTCACCGCAGCAGGGTAATACAGATACGCAGTATTTT. Its translation: CASSPQQGNTDTQYF. The chain employs TRBV18 and TRBJ2-3, with D perhaps matching TRBD1 (5 bases). Looked up from germline, CDR1 is KGHSH and CDR2 is LQKENI. V lost 3 bases and J lost 3, with 13 bases in between. This CDR3 has 15 amino acids.

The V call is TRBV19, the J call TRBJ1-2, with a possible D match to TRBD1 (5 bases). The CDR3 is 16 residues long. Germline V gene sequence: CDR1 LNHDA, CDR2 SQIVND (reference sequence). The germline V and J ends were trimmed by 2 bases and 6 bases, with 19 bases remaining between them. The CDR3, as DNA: TGTGCCAGTAGTATAATCGATGGGGGGAAGAGAGATGGCTACACCTTC. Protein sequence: CASSIIDGGKRDGYTF.

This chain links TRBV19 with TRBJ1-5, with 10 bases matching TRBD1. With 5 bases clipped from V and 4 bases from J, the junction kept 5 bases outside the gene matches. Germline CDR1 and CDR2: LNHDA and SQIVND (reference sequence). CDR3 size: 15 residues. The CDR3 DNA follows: TGTGCCAGTAGTTACCCGGGACAGGGGAATCAGCCCCAGCATTTT. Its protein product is CASSYPGQGNQPQHF.

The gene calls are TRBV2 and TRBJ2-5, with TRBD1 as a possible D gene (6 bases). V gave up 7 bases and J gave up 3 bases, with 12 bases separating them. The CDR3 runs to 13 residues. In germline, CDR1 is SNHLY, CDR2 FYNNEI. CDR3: CASTRDTKETQYF. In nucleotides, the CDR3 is TGTGCCAGCACCCGGGACACCAAAGAGACCCAGTACTTC. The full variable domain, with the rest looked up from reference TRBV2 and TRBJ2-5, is EPEVTQTPSHQVTQMGQEVILRCVPISNHLYFYWYRQILGQKVEFLVSFYNNEISEKSEIFDDQFSVERPDGSNFTLKIRSTKLEDSAMYFCASTRDTKETQYFGPGTRLLVL.

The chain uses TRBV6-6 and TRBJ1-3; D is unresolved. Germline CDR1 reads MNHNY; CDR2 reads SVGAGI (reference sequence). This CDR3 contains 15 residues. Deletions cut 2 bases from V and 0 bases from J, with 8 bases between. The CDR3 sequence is CASSYGDISGNTIYF. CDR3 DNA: TGTGCCAGCAGTTACGGCGACATCTCTGGAAACACCATATATTTT.

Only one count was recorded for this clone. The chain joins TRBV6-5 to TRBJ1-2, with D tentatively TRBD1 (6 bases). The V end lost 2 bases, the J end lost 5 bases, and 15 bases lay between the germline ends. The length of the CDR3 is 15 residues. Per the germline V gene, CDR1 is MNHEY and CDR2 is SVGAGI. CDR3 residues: CASSYKGVRGYGYTF. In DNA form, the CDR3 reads TGTGCCAGCAGTTACAAGGGGGTTCGGGGTTATGGCTACACCTTC.

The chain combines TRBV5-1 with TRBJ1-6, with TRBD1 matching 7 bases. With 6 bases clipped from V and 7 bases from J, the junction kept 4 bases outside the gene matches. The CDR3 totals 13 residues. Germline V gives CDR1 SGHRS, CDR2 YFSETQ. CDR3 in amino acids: CASNDRANSPLHF. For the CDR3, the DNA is TGCGCCAGCAACGACAGGGCGAATTCACCCCTCCACTTT.

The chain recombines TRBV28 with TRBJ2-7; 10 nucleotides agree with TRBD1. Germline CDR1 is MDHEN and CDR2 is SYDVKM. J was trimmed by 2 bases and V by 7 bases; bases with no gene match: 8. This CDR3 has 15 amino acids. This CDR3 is CASKHAGTGAYEQYV. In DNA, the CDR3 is TGTGCCAGCAAACATGCCGGGACAGGGGCCTACGAGCAGTACGTC.

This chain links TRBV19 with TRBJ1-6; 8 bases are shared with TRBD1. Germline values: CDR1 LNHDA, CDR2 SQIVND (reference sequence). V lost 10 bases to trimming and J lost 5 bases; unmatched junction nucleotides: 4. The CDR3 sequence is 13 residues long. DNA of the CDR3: TGTGCCACCCTGGACAGGGATAATTCACCCCTCCACTTT. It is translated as CATLDRDNSPLHF. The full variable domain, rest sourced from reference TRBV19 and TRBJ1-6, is DGGITQSPKYLFRKEGQNVTLSCEQNLNHDAMYWYRQDPGQGLRLIYYSQIVNDFQKGDIAEGYSVSREKKESFPLTVTSAQKNPTAFYLCATLDRDNSPLHFGNGTRLTVT.

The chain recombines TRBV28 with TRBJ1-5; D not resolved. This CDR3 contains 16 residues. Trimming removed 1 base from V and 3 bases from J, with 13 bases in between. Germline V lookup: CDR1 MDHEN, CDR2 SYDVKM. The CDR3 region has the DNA TGTGCCAGCAGTTTATCTGCAGGCCCGATCAATCAGCCCCAGCATTTT. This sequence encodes CASSLSAGPINQPQHF.

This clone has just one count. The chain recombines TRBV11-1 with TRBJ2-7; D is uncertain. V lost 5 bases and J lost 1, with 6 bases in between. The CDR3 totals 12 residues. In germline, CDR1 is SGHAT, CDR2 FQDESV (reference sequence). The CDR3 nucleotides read TGTGCCAGCAGCACAAATTCCTACGAGCAGTACTTC. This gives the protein CASSTNSYEQYF.

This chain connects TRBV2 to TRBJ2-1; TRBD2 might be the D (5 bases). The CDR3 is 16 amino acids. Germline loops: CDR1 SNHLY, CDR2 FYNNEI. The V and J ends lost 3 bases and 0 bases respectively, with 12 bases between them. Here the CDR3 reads CASSEGRGSSYNEQFF. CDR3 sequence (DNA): TGTGCCAGCAGTGAGGGTCGGGGTAGCTCCTACAATGAGCAGTTCTTC.

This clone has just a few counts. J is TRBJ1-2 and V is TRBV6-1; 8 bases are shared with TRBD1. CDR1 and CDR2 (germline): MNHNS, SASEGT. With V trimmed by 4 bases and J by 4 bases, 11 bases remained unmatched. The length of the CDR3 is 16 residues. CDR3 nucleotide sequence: TGTGCCAGCAGTGCGAGCCGGACAGGGCTACTCTATGGCTACACCTTC. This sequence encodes CASSASRTGLLYGYTF.

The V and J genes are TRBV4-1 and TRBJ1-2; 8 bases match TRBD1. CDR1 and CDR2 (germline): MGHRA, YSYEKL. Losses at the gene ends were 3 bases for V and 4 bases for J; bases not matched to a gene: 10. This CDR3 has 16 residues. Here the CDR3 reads CASSQLGQGLIYGYTF. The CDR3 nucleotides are TGCGCCAGCAGCCAGCTAGGACAGGGCCTAATCTATGGCTACACCTTC.

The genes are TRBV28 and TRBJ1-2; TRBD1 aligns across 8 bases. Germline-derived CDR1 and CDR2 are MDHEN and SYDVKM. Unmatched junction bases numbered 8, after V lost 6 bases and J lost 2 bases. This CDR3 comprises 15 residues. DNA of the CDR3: TGTGCCAGCAGCCCCGGGACAGGATTCAACTATGGCTACACCTTC. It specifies CASSPGTGFNYGYTF.

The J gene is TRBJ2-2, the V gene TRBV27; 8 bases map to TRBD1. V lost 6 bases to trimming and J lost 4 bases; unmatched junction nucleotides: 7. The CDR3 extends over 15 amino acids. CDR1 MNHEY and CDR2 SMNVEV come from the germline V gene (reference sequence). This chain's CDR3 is CASRSGQGGTGELFF. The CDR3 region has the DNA TGTGCCAGCAGAAGCGGACAGGGCGGCACCGGGGAGCTGTTTTTT.

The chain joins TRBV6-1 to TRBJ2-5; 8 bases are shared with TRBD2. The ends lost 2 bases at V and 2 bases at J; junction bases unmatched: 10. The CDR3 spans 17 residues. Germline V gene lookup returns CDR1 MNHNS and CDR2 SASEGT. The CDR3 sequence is CASSERRRGARQETQYF. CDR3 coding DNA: TGTGCCAGCAGTGAACGGAGGCGGGGGGCCCGACAAGAGACCCAGTACTTC.

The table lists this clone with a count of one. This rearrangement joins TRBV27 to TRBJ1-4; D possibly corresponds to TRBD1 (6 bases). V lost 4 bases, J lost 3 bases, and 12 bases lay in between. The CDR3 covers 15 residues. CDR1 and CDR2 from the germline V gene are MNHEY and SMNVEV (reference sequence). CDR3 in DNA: TGTGCCAGCAGTTCCTACAGGGTTTCTAATGAAAAACTGTTTTTT. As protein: CASSSYRVSNEKLFF. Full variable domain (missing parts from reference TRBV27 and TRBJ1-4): EAQVTQNPRYLITVTGKKLTVTCSQNMNHEYMSWYRQDPGLGLRQIYYSMNVEVTDKGDVPEGYKVSRKEKRNFPLILESPSPNQTSLYFCASSSYRVSNEKLFFGSGTQLSVL.

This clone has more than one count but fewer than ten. CDR3 region: CAWNLGQGPGYTF. In DNA, the CDR3 is TGTGCCTGGAATTTGGGACAGGGCCCAGGCTACACCTTC. The rearrangement uses TRBV30 and TRBJ1-2; TRBD1 aligns across 9 bases. Germline V gene lookup returns CDR1 GTSNPN and CDR2 SVGIG (reference sequence). V lost 4 bases and J lost 8; bases outside the gene matches: 8. The CDR3 length is 13 residues.

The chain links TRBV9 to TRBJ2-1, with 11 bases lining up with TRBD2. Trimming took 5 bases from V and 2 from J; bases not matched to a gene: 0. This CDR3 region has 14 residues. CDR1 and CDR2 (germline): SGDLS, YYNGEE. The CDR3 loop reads CASSSGGAYNEQFF. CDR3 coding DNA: TGTGCCAGCAGTAGCGGGGGGGCCTACAATGAGCAGTTCTTC.

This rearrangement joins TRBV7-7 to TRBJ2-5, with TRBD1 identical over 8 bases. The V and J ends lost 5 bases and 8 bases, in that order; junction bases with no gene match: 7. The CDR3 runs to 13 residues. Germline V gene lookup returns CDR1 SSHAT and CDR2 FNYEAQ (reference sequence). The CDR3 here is CASSTSTGGTQYF. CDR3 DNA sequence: TGTGCCAGCAGCACCTCTACAGGGGGTACCCAGTACTTC.

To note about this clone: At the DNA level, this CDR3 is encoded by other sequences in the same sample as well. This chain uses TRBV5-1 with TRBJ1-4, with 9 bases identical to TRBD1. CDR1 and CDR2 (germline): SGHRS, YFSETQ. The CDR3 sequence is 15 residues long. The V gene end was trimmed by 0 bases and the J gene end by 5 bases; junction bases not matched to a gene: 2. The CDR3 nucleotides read TGCGCCAGCAGCTTGGAGGGACAGGGAAATGAAAAACTGTTTTTT. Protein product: CASSLEGQGNEKLFF.

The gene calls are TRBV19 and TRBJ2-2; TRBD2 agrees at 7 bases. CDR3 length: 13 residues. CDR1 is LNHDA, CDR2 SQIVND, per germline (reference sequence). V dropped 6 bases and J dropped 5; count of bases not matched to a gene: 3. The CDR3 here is CASRGGVTGELFF. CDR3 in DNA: TGTGCCAGTAGGGGAGGGGTAACCGGGGAGCTGTTTTTT.

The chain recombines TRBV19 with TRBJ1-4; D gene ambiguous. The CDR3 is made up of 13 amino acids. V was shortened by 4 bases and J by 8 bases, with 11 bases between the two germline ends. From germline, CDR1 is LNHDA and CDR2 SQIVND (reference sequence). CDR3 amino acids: CASSTPVEEKLFF. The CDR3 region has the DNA TGTGCCAGTAGTACCCCAGTGGAGGAAAAACTGTTTTTT.